The sequence of this T cell receptor beta chain was determined in a study of OX40 agonist ivuxolimab in advanced cancers. On the study more broadly: Among those enrolled, mean age was about 58 years (range about 23 to 85) and less than 90% were male.

The ends were cut back, 4 bases at V and 8 bases at J, with 11 bases in the middle. The CDR3 totals 13 residues. Germline assignment: CDR1 KGHSH and CDR2 LQKENI. Libraries were prepared by immunoSEQ multiplex PCR; TCRdb keeps only in-frame clonotypes and omits some of them. The table includes 40,000 to 45,000 clones, roughly 80% detected once. The TCR sequence derives from an adult with an advanced solid tumor such as melanoma, head and neck, liver or kidney cancer. The starting material was CD4+ or CD8+ T cells sorted from blood, obtained in a trial of the OX40 agonist ivuxolimab. The chain is built from TRBV18 and TRBJ1-4; D unclear. CDR3 nucleotides: TGTGCCAGCTCACTCTCAAGAGAGGAAAAACTGTTTTTT. This codes for CASSLSREEKLFF.